The 24 T cell receptor beta chains presented below share a single source sample, sequenced in a study of post-analysis software for immune sequencing data. Points from the study as a whole: Compared with controls, patients had more of about 5 TRBV segments, including TRBV5-6, TRBV5-1 and TRBV20-1.

The authors incorporated unique molecular identifiers into the TCR beta cDNA libraries. TCRdb used MiXCR to reprocess the PCR reads, holding one entry per CDR3 protein. The data hold 750,000 to 950,000 distinct CDR3 sequences, with roughly 46% observed a single time. These receptors have no known antigen. The sequenced material came from blood. Receptor source: a girl aged 5 to 17 with multiple sclerosis.

The chain has TRBV24-1 and TRBJ2-3; D not resolved. Trimming pared 3 bases from V and 0 bases from J, leaving 12 bases between. The CDR3 runs 16 residues. Germline V gives CDR1 KGHDR, CDR2 SFDVKD. The CDR3 sequence: CATSDEAASSTDTQYF. The CDR3 bases are TGTGCCACCAGTGATGAGGCAGCGTCTAGCACAGATACGCAGTATTTT.

This clonotype has a handful of counts. V and J are TRBV7-3 and TRBJ2-5, with 9 bases fitting TRBD2. There are 15 residues in the CDR3. Trimming removed 3 bases from V and 2 bases from J; junction bases left unmatched: 4. The germline V gene has CDR1 SGHTA and CDR2 FQGTGA. CDR3 in amino acids: CASSFSSGKQETQYF. The DNA of the CDR3 is TGTGCCAGCAGCTTTTCTAGCGGGAAACAAGAGACCCAGTACTTC.

This clonotype appeared a few times. The V and J genes are TRBV7-3 and TRBJ2-3; D may be TRBD1 (5 bases). Looked up from germline, CDR1 is SGHTA and CDR2 is FQGTGA. V shed 1 base and J shed 5 bases, with 13 bases lying between them. This CDR3 has 15 residues. CDR3 in DNA: TGTGCCAGCAGCTTAAGGGCGGTCCAGGGAGATACGCAGTATTTT. Translation: CASSLRAVQGDTQYF.

The J gene is TRBJ2-1, the V gene TRBV12-3 or TRBV12-4; D not certain. The CDR3 covers 11 residues. Trimming shortened V by 2 bases and J by 10 bases, and 6 bases separated the two germline ends. CDR3 sequence: CASSLKAEQFF. The CDR3 nucleotides are TGTGCCAGCAGTTTAAAAGCGGAGCAGTTCTTC.

This chain connects TRBV3-1 to TRBJ1-6; D is uncertain. The V end was cut by 1 base, the J end by 8 bases, with 9 bases between. The CDR3 totals 14 residues. Germline V gives CDR1 LGHDT, CDR2 YNNKEL (reference sequence). CDR3 nucleotide sequence: TGTGCCAGCAGCCAAGTCGCCACGGATTCACCCCTCCACTTT. Translating gives CASSQVATDSPLHF. The full variable domain, its missing parts supplied by reference TRBV3-1 and TRBJ1-6, is DTAVSQTPKYLVTQMGNDKSIKCEQNLGHDTMYWYKQDSKKFLKIMFSYNNKELIINETVPNRFSPKSPDKAHLNLHINSLELGDSAVYFCASSQVATDSPLHFGNGTRLTVT.

This chain connects TRBV12-3 or TRBV12-4 to TRBJ2-7; D is possibly TRBD2 (6 bases). The CDR3 runs 18 residues. V was trimmed by 5 bases and J by 2 bases, leaving 25 bases between them. CDR3 coding DNA: TGTGCCAGCAGTCCTCGGGACCCTTTCACGGGAGCGCCCTACGAGCAGTACTTC. This sequence encodes CASSPRDPFTGAPYEQYF.

Ten or more counts support this clonotype. The genes are TRBV9 and TRBJ2-5, with D tentatively TRBD1 or TRBD2 (5 bases each). The CDR3 sequence is 14 residues long. V lost 5 bases and J lost 1, with 12 bases in between. Per germline, CDR1 SGDLS and CDR2 YYNGEE. This CDR3 is CASSQGPRQETQYF. CDR3 coding DNA: TGTGCCAGCAGTCAGGGACCCCGCCAAGAGACCCAGTACTTC.

The rearrangement joins TRBV7-2 to TRBJ2-1; 12 bases are shared with TRBD2. The length of the CDR3 is 16 residues. The trim removed 5 bases at V and 8 bases at J, leaving 10 bases unmatched. The germline V gene encodes CDR1 SGHTA and CDR2 FQGNSA. The CDR3 DNA reads as TGTGCCAGCAGCCCAAGACCACTAGCGGGAGGTTATGAGCAGTTCTTC. This gives the protein CASSPRPLAGGYEQFF.

The chain combines TRBV12-3 or TRBV12-4 with TRBJ1-2; D not resolved. The V end lost 2 bases, the J end lost 3 bases, and 13 bases lay between the germline ends. The CDR3 runs 15 residues. The CDR3, as DNA: TGTGCCAGCAGTTTATTGGCCAGGAGCGACTATGGCTACACCTTC. Translated, it gives CASSLLARSDYGYTF.

In its sample, this clonotype was seen a few times. V gene TRBV4-1 combines with J gene TRBJ2-1; 7 positions match TRBD2. The length of the CDR3 is 17 residues. CDR1 is MGHRA and CDR2 is YSYEKL in the germline V gene. V trimming: 0 bases; J trimming: 7 bases; junction bases outside the gene matches: 12. In nucleotides, the CDR3 is TGCGCCAGCAGCCAAGATACGAGGGAGGGCCCTCGGAATGAGCAGTTCTTC. Translating gives CASSQDTREGPRNEQFF.

This clonotype was observed a handful of times. This chain links TRBV4-1 with TRBJ2-3; 8 bases fit TRBD2. Germline V gene data show CDR1 as MGHRA and CDR2 as YSYEKL. This CDR3 has 19 amino acids. With V trimmed by 0 bases and J by 4 bases, 15 bases remained unmatched. The CDR3 loop reads CASSQDELRGTRPADTQYF. The CDR3, as DNA: TGCGCCAGCAGCCAAGATGAGCTTAGGGGGACTAGACCCGCAGATACGCAGTATTTT.

V and J are TRBV7-2 and TRBJ2-7; D possibly corresponds to TRBD2 (5 bases). Trimming took off 1 base at V and 0 bases at J, with 13 bases between the two ends. The germline V gene has CDR1 SGHTA and CDR2 FQGNSA. This CDR3 contains 16 residues. The CDR3 sequence is CASSLVEGTLSYEQYF. CDR3 DNA: TGTGCCAGCAGCTTAGTTGAGGGCACCCTCTCCTACGAGCAGTACTTC.

The V call is TRBV6-1, the J call TRBJ1-1; no definite D call. With 2 bases removed from V and 5 bases from J, the gap between germline ends came to 12 bases. This CDR3 comprises 14 residues. Germline V CDR1 and CDR2: MNHNS, SASEGT. The CDR3 DNA reads TGTGCCAGCAGTGAACTGGGCGGATTGACTGAAGCTTTCTTT. This translates into CASSELGGLTEAFF.

This clonotype came up once. J is TRBJ2-1 and V is TRBV13; a weak D match, TRBD2 (5 bases). The J call could be wrong; TRBJ2-7 is a better fit for the DNA end. CDR3 size: 17 residues. Germline CDR1 reads PRHDT; CDR2 reads FYEKMQ (reference sequence). The CDR3 bases are TGTGCCAGCAGCTTAGGGTCCAGGTCTAGCCTCTACTACGAGCAGTACTTC. As protein: CASSLGSRSSLYYEQYF.

The rearrangement uses TRBV7-9 and TRBJ2-5; weak D call: TRBD1 (6 bases). Gene TRBJ2-7 matches the end of the DNA better, so the J call may be wrong. Germline CDR1 and CDR2: SEHNR and FQNEAQ (reference sequence). The CDR3 contains 13 residues. Here the CDR3 DNA reads TGTGCCAGCAGTGGACAGCCAGACTACGAGCAGTACTTC. Translation: CASSGQPDYEQYF.

This chain connects TRBV12-3 or TRBV12-4 to TRBJ2-7; 9 bases line up with TRBD2. The V and J ends lost 3 bases and 2 bases, in that order; junction bases with no gene match: 2. CDR3 length equals 14 residues. The CDR3 coding sequence is TGTGCCAGCAGTTTTGCGGGAGGGACCTACGAGCAGTACTTC. It is translated as CASSFAGGTYEQYF.

This clonotype has more than one count but fewer than ten. This chain uses TRBV11-2 with TRBJ2-1, with 8 bases aligning to TRBD2. There are 14 residues in the CDR3. J was trimmed by 14 bases and V by 3 bases; bases with no gene match: 12. Germline values: CDR1 SGHAT, CDR2 FQNNGV. The CDR3 sequence is CASSLLLAAPEKFF. The CDR3 DNA reads as TGTGCCAGCAGCTTGTTACTAGCGGCCCCAGAGAAGTTCTTC.

The chain has TRBV6-5 and TRBJ1-4; D remains unclear. CDR1 is MNHEY, CDR2 SVGAGI, per germline. The CDR3 contains 14 residues. The germline V and J ends were trimmed by 5 bases and 8 bases, with 15 bases remaining between them. The CDR3 region is CASSPRTGNEKLFF. The CDR3, as DNA: TGTGCCAGCAGTCCCCGGACTGGGAACGAAAAACTGTTTTTT.

The chain uses TRBV7-2 and TRBJ2-7, with a weak D call TRBD2 (5 bases). CDR1 is SGHTA and CDR2 is FQGNSA in the germline V gene. This CDR3 has 14 residues. V was shortened by 3 bases and J by 5 bases, with 14 bases between the two germline ends. The CDR3 DNA reads TGTGCCAGCAGCTTTTTAATGGGAGACGACGAGCAGTACTTC. This sequence encodes CASSFLMGDDEQYF.

The V call is TRBV12-3 or TRBV12-4, the J call TRBJ1-2, with 7 bases matching TRBD1. V shed 3 bases and J 2 bases; nucleotides not matched to a gene: 3. This CDR3 has 14 amino acids. The DNA of the CDR3 is TGTGCCAGCAGTTTTACAGGGGAGAACTATGGCTACACCTTC. It yields the protein CASSFTGENYGYTF.

The chain couples TRBV3-1 to TRBJ2-1; the D is unclear. The CDR3 spans 13 residues. The V gene's germline CDR1 is LGHDT and CDR2 YNNKEL (reference sequence). V was pared by 0 bases and J by 7 bases, with 7 bases between. CDR3 in amino acids: CASSQDFRNEQFF. The CDR3, as DNA: TGTGCCAGCAGCCAAGATTTCCGGAATGAGCAGTTCTTC.

The chain carries TRBV5-1 and TRBJ2-1; D gene uncertain. Trimming left V 1 base short and J 8 bases short, with 16 bases between. This CDR3 is built from 15 residues. The germline CDR1 and CDR2 sequences are SGHRS and YFSETQ. CDR3 nucleotide sequence: TGCGCCAGCAGCTTGCGGAGTAATGTGGGCGATGAGCAGTTCTTC. Protein product: CASSLRSNVGDEQFF. Looking up the rest from reference TRBV5-1 and TRBJ2-1 gives the full variable domain: KAGVTQTPRYLIKTRGQQVTLSCSPISGHRSVSWYQQTPGQGLQFLFEYFSETQRNKGNFPGRFSGRQFSNSRSEMNVSTLELGDSALYLCASSLRSNVGDEQFFGPGTRLTVL.

CDR3 coding DNA: TGTGCCAGCAAGCTCAGGGGGCTTCAGGTCGAGCAGTACTTC. This translates into CASKLRGLQVEQYF. The V call is TRBV6-5, the J call TRBJ2-7, with 8 bases matching TRBD1. The CDR3 length is 14 residues. Germline V CDR1 and CDR2: MNHEY, SVGAGI. J was trimmed by 6 bases and V by 7 bases; bases with no gene match: 11.

The rearrangement links TRBV20-1 to TRBJ2-5, with D uncertain. The ends were cut back, 1 base at V and 0 bases at J, with 15 bases in the middle. The CDR3 has 16 residues. CDR1 is DFQATT, CDR2 SNEGSKA, per germline (reference sequence). The CDR3 protein is CSARATYTADQETQYF. The CDR3 nucleotides read TGCAGTGCTAGAGCTACGTATACAGCTGACCAAGAGACCCAGTACTTC.